This paragraph covers one T cell receptor (beta chain) sequence. Its antigen is unknown. The CDR3 spans 16 residues. The V gene's germline CDR1 is LNHDA and CDR2 SQIVND (reference sequence). V was shortened by 5 bases and J by 9 bases, with 23 bases between the two germline ends. The data derive from a study of OX40 agonist ivuxolimab in advanced cancers. For the study at large: Patients' therapy was ivuxolimab, an antibody that acts as an agonist of OX40 (CD134).

General study points: Part of the nonresponder group also had normalized T-cell clonal expansion that was low. CD4+ T cells averaged fewer expanded clones than CD8+ T cells.

The assay was immunoSEQ multiplex PCR, and TCRdb's table has in-frame clones only and misses some. The sample gives tens of thousands of clones, about 85% of which show up once; about 1.3% is in the top ten. This clonotype was sampled from an adult with an advanced solid tumor such as melanoma, head and neck, liver or kidney cancer. The material sequenced was CD4+ or CD8+ T cells sorted from blood, taken in a trial of the OX40 agonist ivuxolimab. The chain combines TRBV19 with TRBJ2-1; no clear D gene. DNA for the CDR3: TGTGCCAGTAGTCATGGGCGGCAGGACCGAATGGCTGAGCAGTTCTTC. This translates into CASSHGRQDRMAEQFF.